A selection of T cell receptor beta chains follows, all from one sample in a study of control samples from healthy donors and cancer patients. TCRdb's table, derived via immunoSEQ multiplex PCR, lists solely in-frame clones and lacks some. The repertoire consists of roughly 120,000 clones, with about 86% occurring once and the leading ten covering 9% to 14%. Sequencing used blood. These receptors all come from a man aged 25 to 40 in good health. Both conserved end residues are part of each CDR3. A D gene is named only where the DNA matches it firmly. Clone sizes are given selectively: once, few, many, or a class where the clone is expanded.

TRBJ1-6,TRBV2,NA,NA,TGTGCCAGCAGTGACAACACGGGGTATTCACCCCTCCACTTT,CASSDNTGYSPLHF
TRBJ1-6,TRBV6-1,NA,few,TGTGCCAGCAGTGAAAAACCCGTTTTGGGTAATTCACCCCTCCACTTT,CASSEKPVLGNSPLHF
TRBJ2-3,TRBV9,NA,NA,TGTGCCAGCAGCGTAGTGCAGGGTGGCACAGATACGCAGTATTTT,CASSVVQGGTDTQYF
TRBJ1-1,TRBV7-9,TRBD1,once,TGTGCCAGCAATGAGGACAGGGCCACTGAAGCTTTCTTT,CASNEDRATEAFF
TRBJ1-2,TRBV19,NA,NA,TGTGCCAGTAGTATCGGCGGACAGCGGGATGGCTACACCTTC,CASSIGGQRDGYTF
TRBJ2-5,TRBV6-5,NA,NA,TGTGCCAGCAGTCCGCAGGGGGAGACCCAGTACTTC,CASSPQGETQYF
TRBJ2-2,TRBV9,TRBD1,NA,TGTGCCAGCAGCGTAGGACAGGGAAGAGCCGGGGAGCTGTTTTTT,CASSVGQGRAGELFF
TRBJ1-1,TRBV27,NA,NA,TGTGCCAGCAGTTTACTCCTAGGGGGGGTGAACACTGAAGCTTTCTTT,CASSLLLGGVNTEAFF
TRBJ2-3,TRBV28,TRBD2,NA,TGTGCCAGCAGTTTGTGGGGGGGATACGATACGCAGTATTTT,CASSLWGGYDTQYF
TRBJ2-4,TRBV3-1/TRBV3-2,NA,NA,TGTGCCAGCAGCCAAGGACGAGGGCTAGCCAAAAACATTCAGTACTTC,CASSQGRGLAKNIQYF
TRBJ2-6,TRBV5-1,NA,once,TGCGCCAGCAGCCCTTATGGGACATTCTCTGGGGCCAACGTCCTGACTTTC,CASSPYGTFSGANVLTF
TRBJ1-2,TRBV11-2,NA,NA,TGTGCCAGCAGCTTAGAGGGGGATGGCTACACCTTC,CASSLEGDGYTF
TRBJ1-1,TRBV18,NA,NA,TGTGCCAGCTCACTCAATCGGGACTTTGGGAACACTGAAGCTTTCTTT,CASSLNRDFGNTEAFF
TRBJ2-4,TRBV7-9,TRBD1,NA,TGTGCCAGCAGCCTACCCATGGGGGACAGGCGTCTAGCCAAAAACATTCAGTACTTC,CASSLPMGDRRLAKNIQYF
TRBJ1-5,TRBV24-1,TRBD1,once,TGTGCCACCAGTGATTCACAGGGGGATAGCAATCAGCCCCAGCATTTT,CATSDSQGDSNQPQHF
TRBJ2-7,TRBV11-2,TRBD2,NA,TGTGCCAGCAGCCTGACTAGCGGGGGGCAGTCCTCCTACGAGCAGTACTTC,CASSLTSGGQSSYEQYF
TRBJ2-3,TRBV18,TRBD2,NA,TGTGCCAGCTCACCATTTAATAGCGGGGGCCTCTCCACAGATACGCAGTATTTT,CASSPFNSGGLSTDTQYF
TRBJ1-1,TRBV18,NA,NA,TGTGCCAGCTCACCGGGACTTACCACAGAAGCTTTCTTT,CASSPGLTTEAFF
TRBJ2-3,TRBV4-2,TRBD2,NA,TGTGCCAGCAGCCAAGGGGATAGCGGGGGGATCACAGATACGCAGTATTTT,CASSQGDSGGITDTQYF
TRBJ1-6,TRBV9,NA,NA,TGTGCCAGCAGCGTAGACCCAGGGAATTCACCCCTCCACTTT,CASSVDPGNSPLHF
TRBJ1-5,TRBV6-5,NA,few,TGTGCCAGCAATCGGGTCAATCAGCCCCAGCATTTT,CASNRVNQPQHF
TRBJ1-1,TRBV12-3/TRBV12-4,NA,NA,TGTGCCAGCAGTTTTGGGGCCACTGAAGCTTTCTTT,CASSFGATEAFF
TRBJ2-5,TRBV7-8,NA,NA,TGTGCCAGCAGCTTAGGACTGCAGGGAGAGACCCAGTACTTC,CASSLGLQGETQYF
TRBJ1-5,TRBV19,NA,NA,TGTGCCAGTAGCCCCCTCCGGGGGAAGCCCCAGCATTTT,CASSPLRGKPQHF
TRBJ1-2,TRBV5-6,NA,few,TGTGCCAGCAGCCTGGGAGGGCTTCCGGCGGGCTACACCTTC,CASSLGGLPAGYTF
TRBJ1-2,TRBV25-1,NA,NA,TGTGCCAGCAGTGAAAGGGGCAGCCTGAACCCCTTTTATGGCTACACCTTC,CASSERGSLNPFYGYTF
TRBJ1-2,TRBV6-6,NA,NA,TGTGCCAGCAGCTCGGGCCAAAACTATGGCTACACCTTC,CASSSGQNYGYTF
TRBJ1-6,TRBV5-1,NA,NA,TGCGCCAGCAGCTTGAATTTGGGGGGCGAGAGCTCACCCCTCCACTTT,CASSLNLGGESSPLHF
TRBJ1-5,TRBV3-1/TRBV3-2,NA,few,TGTGCCAGCAGCCAAGATGTTAATCAGCCCCAGCATTTT,CASSQDVNQPQHF
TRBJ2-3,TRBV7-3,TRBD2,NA,TGTGCCAGCAGTCCTAGCGGGGGGGGCGTAGATACGCAGTATTTT,CASSPSGGGVDTQYF
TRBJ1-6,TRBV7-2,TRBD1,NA,TGTGCCAGCAGCTTTGGGCCTGACAGGGGAAATTCACCCCTCCACTTT,CASSFGPDRGNSPLHF
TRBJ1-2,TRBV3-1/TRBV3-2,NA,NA,TGTGCCAGCACCCAAGGGGTGGGAAACTATGGCTACACCTTC,CASTQGVGNYGYTF
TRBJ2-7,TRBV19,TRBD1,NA,TGTGCCAGTAGTATTTCCCCCGGGACAGGCTACGAGCAGTACTTC,CASSISPGTGYEQYF
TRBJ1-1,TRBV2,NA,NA,TGTGCCATGCAGGTGAAAAAGACTGAAGCTTTCTTT,CAMQVKKTEAFF
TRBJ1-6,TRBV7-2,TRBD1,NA,TGTGCCAGCAGCCCTCCTAGGGGGCTCTATAATTCACCCCTCCACTTT,CASSPPRGLYNSPLHF
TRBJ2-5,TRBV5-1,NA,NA,TGCGCCAGCAGCGAGGGGGCGCCGGGGGGTATCCAAGAGACCCAGTACTTC,CASSEGAPGGIQETQYF
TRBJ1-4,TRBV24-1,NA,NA,TGTGCCACCAGTGACACGACCGGGGTGGAGGGTGAAAAACTGTTTTTT,CATSDTTGVEGEKLFF
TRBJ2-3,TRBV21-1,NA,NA,TGTGCCAGCAGCAACCCCGCCCCCTTAAAGACAGCAAGCACAGATACGCAGTATTTT,CASSNPAPLKTASTDTQYF
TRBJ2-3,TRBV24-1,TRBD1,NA,TGTGCCACCAGTGATTCTGGGACAGCCACAGATACGCAGTATTTT,CATSDSGTATDTQYF
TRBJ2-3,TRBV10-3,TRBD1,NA,TGTGCCATCAGCGGGACAGGGAGCGATACGCAGTATTTT,CAISGTGSDTQYF
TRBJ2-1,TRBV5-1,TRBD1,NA,TGCGCCAGCAGCGGGGACAGAATCTACAATGAGCAGTTCTTC,CASSGDRIYNEQFF
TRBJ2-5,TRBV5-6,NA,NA,TGTGCCAGCAGCTGGGGCCAAGAGACCCAGTACTTC,CASSWGQETQYF
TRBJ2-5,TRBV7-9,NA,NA,TGTGCCAGCAGCCGAGCGACAAGCGCCCAAGAGACCCAGTACTTC,CASSRATSAQETQYF
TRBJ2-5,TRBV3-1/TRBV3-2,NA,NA,TGTGCCAGCAGCCAGGCCAACCTTAGGGCAGAGACCCAGTACTTC,CASSQANLRAETQYF
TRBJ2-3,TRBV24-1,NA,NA,TGTGCCACCAGTGAGTCTACTAGCACAGATACGCAGTATTTT,CATSESTSTDTQYF
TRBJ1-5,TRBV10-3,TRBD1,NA,TGTGCCACGCGACAGGGCCTTAGCAATCAGCCCCAGCATTTT,CATRQGLSNQPQHF
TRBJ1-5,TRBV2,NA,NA,TGTGCCAGCAGTGGAGGGACACGGGTAGAGCCCCAGCATTTT,CASSGGTRVEPQHF
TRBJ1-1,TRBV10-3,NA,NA,TGTGCCATCAGTGACAGGGGAGTCACTGAAGCTTTCTTT,CAISDRGVTEAFF